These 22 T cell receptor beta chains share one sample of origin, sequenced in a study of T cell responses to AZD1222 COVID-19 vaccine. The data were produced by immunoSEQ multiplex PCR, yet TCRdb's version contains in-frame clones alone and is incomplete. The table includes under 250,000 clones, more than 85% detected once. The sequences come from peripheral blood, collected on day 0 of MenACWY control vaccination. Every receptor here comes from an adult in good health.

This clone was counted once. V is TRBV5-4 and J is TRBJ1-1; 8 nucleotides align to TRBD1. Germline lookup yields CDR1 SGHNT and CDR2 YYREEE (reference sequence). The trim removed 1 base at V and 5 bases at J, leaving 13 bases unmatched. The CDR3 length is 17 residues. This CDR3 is CASSLSSGGSFGTEAFF. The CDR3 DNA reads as TGTGCCAGCAGCTTGTCATCAGGGGGCTCCTTTGGGACTGAAGCTTTCTTT.

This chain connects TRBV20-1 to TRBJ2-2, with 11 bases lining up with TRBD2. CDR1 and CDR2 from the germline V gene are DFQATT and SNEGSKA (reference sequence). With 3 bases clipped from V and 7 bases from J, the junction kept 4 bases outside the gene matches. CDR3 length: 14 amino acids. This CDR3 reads CSASSGGAIGELFF. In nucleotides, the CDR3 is TGCAGTGCTAGTAGCGGGGGGGCTATCGGGGAGCTGTTTTTT.

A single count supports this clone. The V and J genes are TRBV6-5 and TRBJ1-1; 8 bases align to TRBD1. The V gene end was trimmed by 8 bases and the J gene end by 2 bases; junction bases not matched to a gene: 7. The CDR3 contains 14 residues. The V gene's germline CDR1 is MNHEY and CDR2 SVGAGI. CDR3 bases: TGTGCCAGCGGCGAACAGGGGGGTAACACTGAAGCTTTCTTT. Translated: CASGEQGGNTEAFF.

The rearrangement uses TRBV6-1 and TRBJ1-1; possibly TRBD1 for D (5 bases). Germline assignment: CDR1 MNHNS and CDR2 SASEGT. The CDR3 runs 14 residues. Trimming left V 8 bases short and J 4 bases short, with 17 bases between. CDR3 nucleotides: TGTGCCAGCGGAAATGGGGGGATAATCACTGAAGCTTTCTTT. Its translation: CASGNGGIITEAFF.

The CDR3 sequence: CASSPDGYTDTQYF. The CDR3, as DNA: TGTGCCAGCAGCCCGGACGGATACACAGATACGCAGTATTTT. The chain recombines TRBV9 with TRBJ2-3; D unclear. The germline V and J ends were trimmed by 4 bases and 2 bases, with 11 bases remaining between them. CDR1 and CDR2 from the germline V gene are SGDLS and YYNGEE. This CDR3 has 14 residues.

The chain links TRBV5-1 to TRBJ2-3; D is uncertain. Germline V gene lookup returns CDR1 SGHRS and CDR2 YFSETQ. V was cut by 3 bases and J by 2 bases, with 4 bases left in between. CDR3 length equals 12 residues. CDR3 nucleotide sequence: TGCGCCAGCAGCTACACCACAGATACGCAGTATTTT. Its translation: CASSYTTDTQYF.

The CDR3 sequence is CASSLARTVYGYTF. In DNA, the CDR3 is TGCGCCAGCAGCCTCGCCAGAACCGTCTATGGCTACACCTTC. The V gene is TRBV5-1, the J gene TRBJ1-2; unclear D gene. Germline CDR1 and CDR2: SGHRS and YFSETQ. The length of the CDR3 is 14 residues. V lost 4 bases and J lost 4, with 14 bases in between.

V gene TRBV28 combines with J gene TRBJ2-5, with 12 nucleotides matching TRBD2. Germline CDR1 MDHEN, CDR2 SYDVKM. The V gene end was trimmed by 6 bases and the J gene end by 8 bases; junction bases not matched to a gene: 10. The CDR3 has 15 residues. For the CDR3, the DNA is TGTGCCAGCAGCCGCCCTAGCGGGGGGGCCCATACCCAGTACTTC. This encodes CASSRPSGGAHTQYF.

The CDR3 sequence: CASSKAGLGQSMNTEAFF. CDR3 sequence (DNA): TGTGCCAGCAGCAAAGCAGGGTTGGGACAGTCGATGAACACTGAAGCTTTCTTT. The chain employs TRBV21-1 and TRBJ1-1; the D call in the table, TRBD1, was not verified against the DNA. TRBV21-1 is recorded as a pseudogene. The CDR3 has 18 amino acids.

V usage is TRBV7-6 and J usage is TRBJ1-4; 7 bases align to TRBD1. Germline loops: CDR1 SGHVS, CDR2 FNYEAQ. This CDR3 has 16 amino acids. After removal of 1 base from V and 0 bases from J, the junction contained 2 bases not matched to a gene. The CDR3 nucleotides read TGTGCCAGCAGCTTAGGACAGGGCACAACTAATGAAAAACTGTTTTTT. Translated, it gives CASSLGQGTTNEKLFF.

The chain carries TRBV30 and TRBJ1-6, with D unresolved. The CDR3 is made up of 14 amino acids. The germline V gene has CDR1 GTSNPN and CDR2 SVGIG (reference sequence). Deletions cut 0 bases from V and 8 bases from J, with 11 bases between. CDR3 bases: TGTGCCTGGAGTGTCGGACTAGATTATTCACCCCTCCACTTT. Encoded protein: CAWSVGLDYSPLHF.

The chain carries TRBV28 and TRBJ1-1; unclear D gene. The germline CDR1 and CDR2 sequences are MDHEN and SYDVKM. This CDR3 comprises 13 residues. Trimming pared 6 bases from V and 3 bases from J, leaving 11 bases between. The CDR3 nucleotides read TGTGCCAGCAGGGGCCACGGGGACACTGAAGCTTTCTTT. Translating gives CASRGHGDTEAFF. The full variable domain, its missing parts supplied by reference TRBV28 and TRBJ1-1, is DVKVTQSSRYLVKRTGEKVFLECVQDMDHENMFWYRQDPGLGLRLIYFSYDVKMKEKGDIPEGYSVSREKKERFSLILESASTNQTSMYLCASRGHGDTEAFFGQGTRLTVV.

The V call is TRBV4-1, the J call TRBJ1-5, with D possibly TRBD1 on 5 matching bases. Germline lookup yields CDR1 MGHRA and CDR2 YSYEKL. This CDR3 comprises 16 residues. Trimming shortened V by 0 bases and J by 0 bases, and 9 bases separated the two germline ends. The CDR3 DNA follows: TGCGCCAGCAGCCAAGAGGGGCAGAATAGCAATCAGCCCCAGCATTTT. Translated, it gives CASSQEGQNSNQPQHF.

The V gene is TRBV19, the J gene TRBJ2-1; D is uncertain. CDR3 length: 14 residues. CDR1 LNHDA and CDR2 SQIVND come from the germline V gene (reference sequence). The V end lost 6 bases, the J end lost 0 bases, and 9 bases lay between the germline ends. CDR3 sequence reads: CASRTPRSYNEQFF. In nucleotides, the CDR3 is TGTGCCAGTAGGACCCCCCGCTCCTACAATGAGCAGTTCTTC.

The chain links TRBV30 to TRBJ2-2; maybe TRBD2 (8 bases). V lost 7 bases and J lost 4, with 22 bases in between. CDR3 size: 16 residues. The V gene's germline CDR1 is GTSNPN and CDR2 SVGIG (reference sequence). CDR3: CASRPGGTAITGELFF. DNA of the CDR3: TGTGCCTCCCGGCCGGGAGGGACAGCCATCACCGGGGAGCTGTTTTTT.

In nucleotides, the CDR3 is TGTGCCAGCTCACCATCCGACCGGAACACTGAAGCTTTCTTT. Protein product: CASSPSDRNTEAFF. This rearrangement joins TRBV18 to TRBJ1-1; D uncertain. The CDR3 covers 14 residues. V lost 2 bases and J 1 base, leaving 8 bases between the germline ends. The germline CDR1 and CDR2 sequences are KGHSH and LQKENI.

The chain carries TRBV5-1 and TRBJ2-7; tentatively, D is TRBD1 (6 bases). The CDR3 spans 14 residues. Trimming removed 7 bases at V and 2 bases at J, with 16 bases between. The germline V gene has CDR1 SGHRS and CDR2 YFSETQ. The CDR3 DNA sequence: TGCGCCAGCGGGTTGGGGGACACTACCTACGAGCAGTACTTC. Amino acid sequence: CASGLGDTTYEQYF.

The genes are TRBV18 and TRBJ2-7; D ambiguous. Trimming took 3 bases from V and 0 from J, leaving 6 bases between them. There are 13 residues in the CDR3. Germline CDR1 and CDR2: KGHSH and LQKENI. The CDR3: CASSPGRSYEQYF. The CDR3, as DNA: TGTGCCAGCTCACCTGGGCGCTCCTACGAGCAGTACTTC.

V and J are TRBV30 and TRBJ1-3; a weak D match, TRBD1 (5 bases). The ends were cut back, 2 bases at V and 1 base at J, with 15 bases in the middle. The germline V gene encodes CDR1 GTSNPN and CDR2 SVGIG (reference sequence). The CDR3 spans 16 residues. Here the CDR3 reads CAWSSKSGESGNTIYF. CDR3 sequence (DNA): TGTGCCTGGAGTAGTAAATCGGGGGAATCTGGAAACACCATATATTTT.

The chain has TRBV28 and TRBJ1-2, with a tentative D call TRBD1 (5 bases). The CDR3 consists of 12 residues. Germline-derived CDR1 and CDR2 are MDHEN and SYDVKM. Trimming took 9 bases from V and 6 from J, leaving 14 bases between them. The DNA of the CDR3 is TGTGCCAGTGTAATACCGGGGGATGGCTACACCTTC. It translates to CASVIPGDGYTF.

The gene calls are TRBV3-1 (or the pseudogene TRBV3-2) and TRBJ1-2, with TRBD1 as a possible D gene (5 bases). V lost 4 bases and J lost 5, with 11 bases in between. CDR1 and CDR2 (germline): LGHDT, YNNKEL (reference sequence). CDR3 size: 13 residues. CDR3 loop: CASSPQGGYGYTF. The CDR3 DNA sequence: TGTGCCAGCAGCCCTCAGGGAGGGTATGGCTACACCTTC.

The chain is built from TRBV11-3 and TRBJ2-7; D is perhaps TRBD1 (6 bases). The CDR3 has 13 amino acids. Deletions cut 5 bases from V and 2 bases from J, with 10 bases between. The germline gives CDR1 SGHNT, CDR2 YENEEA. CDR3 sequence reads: CASSADSPYEQYF. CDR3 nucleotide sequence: TGTGCCAGCAGCGCGGACAGCCCCTACGAGCAGTACTTC.